These 27 T cell receptor beta chains originate from one sample sequenced in a study of CD8 T cells in ankylosing spondylitis. TCRdb recomputed calls from the 5' RACE reads with MiXCR, one row per CDR3 protein. Altogether 37,000 or so distinct CDR3 sequences are present, approximately 15% being singletons, with the ten largest covering just over 45%. Sequencing was performed on blood. The receptors were sampled from a male donor with ankylosing spondylitis or in good health (not recorded which).

This clonotype has a count of ten or more. J is TRBJ2-1 and V is TRBV5-1; D possibly corresponds to TRBD1 (6 bases). The V end lost 5 bases, the J end lost 4 bases, and 10 bases lay between the germline ends. The CDR3 has 13 amino acids. Germline CDR1 SGHRS, CDR2 YFSETQ. The CDR3 sequence: CASSSGQYNEQFF. The CDR3 region has the DNA TGCGCCAGCAGTTCCGGACAGTACAATGAGCAGTTCTTC.

The sample holds a few counts of this clonotype. This chain uses TRBV5-1 with TRBJ2-1; 12 nucleotides match TRBD2. Looked up from germline, CDR1 is SGHRS and CDR2 is YFSETQ. J lost 9 bases, V lost 1 base, and 5 bases had no gene match. The CDR3 is 15 amino acids. CDR3 region: CASSLSSGRGLEQFF. Written as DNA, the CDR3 is TGCGCCAGCAGCTTGTCTAGCGGGAGGGGCCTTGAGCAGTTCTTC.

This clonotype was counted between two and nine times. The V gene is TRBV20-1, the J gene TRBJ2-3; a weak D match, TRBD2 (6 bases). The CDR3 totals 13 residues. CDR1 and CDR2 from the germline V gene are DFQATT and SNEGSKA (reference sequence). V lost 0 bases and J lost 8, with 12 bases in between. The CDR3 bases are TGCAGTGCTAGAGATCAATCGGGGGTTACGCAGTATTTT. Translation gives CSARDQSGVTQYF.

This clonotype occurred a few times. The rearrangement links TRBV6-8 to TRBJ2-1; D not certain. Germline V gene data show CDR1 as MNHGY and CDR2 as SAAAGT. This CDR3 has 12 amino acids. V lost 3 bases, J lost 14 bases, and 14 bases lay in between. The CDR3 coding sequence is TGTGCCAGCAGTTATTTGCGAGGCGATGAGTTCTTC. This gives the protein CASSYLRGDEFF.

This clonotype was seen a handful of times. This rearrangement joins TRBV12-3 or TRBV12-4 to TRBJ1-2; no reliable D call. The V end was cut by 3 bases, the J end by 7 bases, with 9 bases between. The CDR3 runs to 12 residues. DNA of the CDR3: TGTGCCAGCAGTTTTTTTGGGAGTGGCTACACCTTC. This encodes CASSFFGSGYTF.

This clonotype was recorded a few times. V usage is TRBV20-1 and J usage is TRBJ2-1, with D possibly matching TRBD2 (5 bases). The CDR3 spans 14 residues. The germline V gene encodes CDR1 DFQATT and CDR2 SNEGSKA (reference sequence). V lost 0 bases and J 6 bases, leaving 12 bases between the germline ends. The CDR3 here is CSARDLAVTNEQFF. CDR3 nucleotide sequence: TGCAGTGCTAGAGATCTAGCCGTCACCAATGAGCAGTTCTTC.

This clonotype appeared a few times. This chain connects TRBV5-6 to TRBJ1-1; D may be TRBD1 (6 bases). The V end was cut by 4 bases, the J end by 5 bases, with 18 bases between. This CDR3 spans 15 amino acids. CDR1 is SGHDT and CDR2 is YYEEEE in the germline V gene. As DNA, the CDR3 is TGTGCCAGCAGCCCTAGTCCGGGGGCCGTTACTGAAGCTTTCTTT. It codes for CASSPSPGAVTEAFF.

This clonotype showed up just a few times. The chain combines TRBV7-9 with TRBJ2-1; D is unresolved. V lost 2 bases, J lost 2 bases, and 7 bases lay in between. CDR1 and CDR2 from the germline V gene are SEHNR and FQNEAQ (reference sequence). This CDR3 spans 14 amino acids. The CDR3 DNA is TGTGCCAGCAGCTTAAGGGAAGCCTACAATGAGCAGTTCTTC. Its protein product is CASSLREAYNEQFF.

The gene calls are TRBV29-1 and TRBJ2-7; 9 bases map to TRBD1. CDR1 and CDR2 (germline): SQVTM, ANQGSEA. V shed 7 bases, J shed 4 bases, and the junction held 8 bases outside the gene matches. The CDR3 sequence is 13 residues long. In DNA, the CDR3 is TGCAGCGCGGGGGACAGGGTCGGTTACGAGCAGTACTTC. Encoded protein: CSAGDRVGYEQYF.

The V gene is TRBV6-2 or TRBV6-3, the J gene TRBJ2-7; D uncertain. The V gene's germline CDR1 is MNHEY and CDR2 SVGEGT. There are 12 residues in the CDR3. V was clipped by 3 bases and J by 4 bases, with 7 bases between them. CDR3 region: CASSYQPYEQYV. CDR3 sequence (DNA): TGTGCCAGCAGTTATCAACCGTACGAGCAGTACGTC.

This clonotype was picked up a small number of times. This chain joins TRBV2 and TRBJ2-4; 9 bases line up with TRBD1. Per germline, CDR1 SNHLY and CDR2 FYNNEI. The CDR3 runs to 14 residues. V was pared by 7 bases and J by 9 bases, with 10 bases of the junction left unmatched. This chain's CDR3 is CASNTGQGGSIQYF. The CDR3 nucleotides are TGTGCCAGCAATACGGGACAGGGCGGGAGCATTCAGTACTTC.

This clonotype was observed a few times. The chain combines TRBV12-3 or TRBV12-4 with TRBJ2-1, with a tentative D call TRBD2 (8 bases). This CDR3 spans 16 amino acids. V was pared by 5 bases and J by 10 bases, with 24 bases between. As DNA, the CDR3 is TGTGCCAGCAGTCTCTCCGGGAGGGGGCTCATGGGCGAGCAGTTCTTC. This translates into CASSLSGRGLMGEQFF.

This clonotype was seen more than once but under ten times. This chain connects TRBV7-2 to TRBJ2-1; weak D call: TRBD2 (6 bases). The ends were cut back, 3 bases at V and 5 bases at J, with 11 bases in the middle. The germline V gene encodes CDR1 SGHTA and CDR2 FQGNSA. The CDR3 is 14 amino acids. The CDR3 loop is CASSFGGTNNEQFF. CDR3 in DNA: TGTGCCAGCAGCTTCGGCGGGACCAACAATGAGCAGTTCTTC.

CDR3 amino acids: CASSYFTGSSYEQYF. Written as DNA, the CDR3 is TGTGCCAGCAGTTACTTTACGGGGAGCTCCTACGAGCAGTACTTC. V gene TRBV6-2 or TRBV6-3 combines with J gene TRBJ2-7; perhaps TRBD2 as D (5 bases). CDR3 length: 15 residues. V was clipped by 1 base and J by 0 bases, with 10 bases between them. Looked up from germline, CDR1 is MNHEY and CDR2 is SVGEGT.

The V gene is TRBV12-3 or TRBV12-4, the J gene TRBJ2-5, with D possibly called TRBD1 or TRBD2 (6 bases each). V was pared by 3 bases and J by 1 base, with 18 bases between. The CDR3 length is 17 residues. Here the CDR3 DNA reads TGTGCCAGCAGTTTTGGGGGGCGGGTCGTCGGCCAAGAGACCCAGTACTTC. This codes for CASSFGGRVVGQETQYF.

This rearrangement joins TRBV12-3 or TRBV12-4 to TRBJ1-4, with a possible D match to TRBD1 (5 bases). The V gene lost 2 bases and the J gene lost 7 bases, with 11 bases spanning the gap. This CDR3 is built from 14 residues. CDR3 coding DNA: TGTGCCAGCAGTTTACGAGGGGCGGGTGAAAAACTGTTTTTT. Translating it yields CASSLRGAGEKLFF.

J is TRBJ2-4 and V is TRBV10-3; 8 bases map to TRBD1. The J segment lost 9 bases and the V segment lost 6 bases, leaving 10 bases of the junction unmatched. This CDR3 has 14 residues. Germline CDR1 is ENHRY and CDR2 is SYGVKD. The CDR3 reads CAISDRTGNTIQYF. The CDR3 DNA reads TGTGCCATCAGCGACCGGACAGGGAATACCATTCAGTACTTC.

This rearrangement joins TRBV25-1 to TRBJ1-1; D remains ambiguous. This CDR3 is 11 amino acids long. With 4 bases removed from V and 11 bases from J, the gap between germline ends came to 11 bases. In germline, CDR1 is MGHDK, CDR2 SYGVNS. The CDR3 region is CASSASTWAFF. CDR3 sequence (DNA): TGTGCCAGCAGTGCCTCAACTTGGGCTTTCTTT.

The CDR3 region has the DNA TGTGCCAGCAGATCGGGGATTTACGAGCAGTACTTC. Translation gives CASRSGIYEQYF. The chain couples TRBV12-3 or TRBV12-4 to TRBJ2-7; TRBD2 might be the D (5 bases). The CDR3 spans 12 residues. The germline V and J ends were trimmed by 6 bases and 4 bases, with 10 bases remaining between them.

This clonotype was recorded many times. This sequence joins TRBV12-3 or TRBV12-4 and TRBJ1-1; D not certain. The V end was cut by 7 bases, the J end by 6 bases, with 12 bases between. The CDR3 is made up of 12 amino acids. In nucleotides, the CDR3 is TGTGCCAGCACCTTTAAGAGGGCTGAAGCTTTCTTT. Translating it yields CASTFKRAEAFF.

This sequence joins TRBV7-2 and TRBJ2-1; a possible D gene is TRBD1 (6 bases). CDR1 is SGHTA, CDR2 FQGNSA, per germline. The V end was cut by 1 base, the J end by 8 bases, with 15 bases between. There are 15 residues in the CDR3. CDR3 DNA: TGTGCCAGCAGCTTAGGGGGTAGGGGGTTGGATGAGCAGTTCTTC. Translation: CASSLGGRGLDEQFF. Supplemented by reference TRBV7-2 and TRBJ2-1, the full variable domain reads GAGVSQSPSNKVTEKGKDVELRCDPISGHTALYWYRQSLGQGLEFLIYFQGNSAPDKSGLPSDRFSAERTGGSVSTLTIQRTQQEDSAVYLCASSLGGRGLDEQFFGPGTRLTVL.

This chain uses TRBV28 with TRBJ1-1; maybe TRBD1 (6 bases). Germline V gives CDR1 MDHEN, CDR2 SYDVKM. V gave up 5 bases and J gave up 2 bases, with 15 bases separating them. CDR3 length: 15 amino acids. The CDR3 nucleotides read TGTGCCAGCAGTAATCCAGGGGTCCAAAACACTGAAGCTTTCTTT. It encodes CASSNPGVQNTEAFF. Full variable domain (outside the CDR3, taken from reference TRBV28 and TRBJ1-1): DVKVTQSSRYLVKRTGEKVFLECVQDMDHENMFWYRQDPGLGLRLIYFSYDVKMKEKGDIPEGYSVSREKKERFSLILESASTNQTSMYLCASSNPGVQNTEAFFGQGTRLTVV.

The chain carries TRBV28 and TRBJ2-3; unclear D gene. Germline V gene sequence: CDR1 MDHEN, CDR2 SYDVKM. Trimming removed 6 bases at V and 5 bases at J, with 12 bases between. The CDR3 runs to 13 residues. The CDR3: CASSLRWRDTQYF. The CDR3, as DNA: TGTGCCAGCAGCTTAAGGTGGAGAGATACGCAGTATTTT.

The table lists this clonotype with many counts. This chain links TRBV5-1 with TRBJ1-1, with 7 bases aligning to TRBD1. The V and J ends lost 3 bases and 3 bases, in that order; junction bases with no gene match: 5. Germline V gives CDR1 SGHRS, CDR2 YFSETQ. The CDR3 has 14 amino acids. CDR3 sequence: CASSSNTGDTEAFF. In DNA form, the CDR3 reads TGCGCCAGCAGCTCTAACACAGGGGACACTGAAGCTTTCTTT.

The J gene is TRBJ2-3, the V gene TRBV27; D call uncertain. This CDR3 has 12 amino acids. Per the germline V gene, CDR1 is MNHEY and CDR2 is SMNVEV (reference sequence). Trimming removed 6 bases at V and 1 base at J, with 5 bases between. This CDR3 reads CASRRRTDTQYF. CDR3 DNA: TGTGCCAGCAGGCGTCGCACAGATACGCAGTATTTT.

A word on this clonotype: A clone one base away is much larger, so this may be a read error. The chain combines TRBV5-6 with TRBJ2-2, with D uncertain. This CDR3 region has 12 residues. Germline-derived CDR1 and CDR2 are SGHDT and YYEEEE. V was cut by 2 bases and J by 3 bases, with 2 bases left in between. The CDR3 DNA is TGTGCCAGCAGCTTACACACCGGGGAGCTGTTTTTT. Translation: CASSLHTGELFF.

This clonotype appeared a few times. The chain employs TRBV5-1 and TRBJ2-3; 7 bases align to TRBD2. The CDR3 is 13 residues long. Germline loops: CDR1 SGHRS, CDR2 YFSETQ. The trim removed 3 bases at V and 3 bases at J, leaving 1 base unmatched. The CDR3 sequence is CASSWGGTDTQYF. Written as DNA, the CDR3 is TGCGCCAGCAGCTGGGGGGGAACAGATACGCAGTATTTT.